The entry below describes one T cell receptor (beta chain). Its antigen is not known. Samples each had at least 5 micrograms of total RNA extracted. In germline, CDR1 is LGHDT, CDR2 YNNKEL (reference sequence). The ends lost 1 base at V and 6 bases at J; junction bases unmatched: 11. CDR3 length: 17 amino acids. It was with a sample-barcoded 5' primer and a J-beta primer mix that a second PCR of about 7 to 12 cycles was run. With 12 random nucleotides, a template-switch adaptor tagged each individual cDNA molecule. A single record per CDR3 protein comes from TCRdb applying MiXCR to the 5' RACE reads. The table lists 1,300,000 or so distinct CDR3 sequences, roughly 59% of them singletons. The data derive from a study of blood T cells in healthy people across ages. General study results and limits: Long-lived donors exceeded aged donors in naive CD4+ cells and diversity. Leaving the PBMCs unsorted stopped any conclusive comparison of naive versus antigen-experienced cells.

Sequencing was done on a sample of blood. The clonotype was recovered from a man aged 18 to 30 in good health. The chain joins TRBV3-1 to TRBJ2-1; TRBD2 matches 8 bases. CDR3 in amino acids: CASSQGIRTSTGNEQFF. In DNA, the CDR3 is TGTGCCAGCAGCCAAGGTATCAGGACTAGCACCGGCAATGAGCAGTTCTTC.